This TCR beta chain comes out of a study of CD8 T cells in Susac syndrome. An input of about 0.45 to 1 ug of RNA was subjected to reverse transcription using random hexamers. Multiplex PCR with immunoSEQ amplified the TCR beta CDR3 across 54 Vbeta and 13 Jbeta. TCRdb passed the immunoSEQ multiplex PCR reads through MiXCR, listing each CDR3 protein once. Seen here are some 300,000 distinct CDR3 sequences, about 91% observed once, and the top ten hold approximately 0.18%. The CDR3 runs 15 residues. Deletions cut 4 bases from V and 2 bases from J, with 9 bases between. From germline, CDR1 is MNHEY and CDR2 SMNVEV (reference sequence). High-throughput TCR beta sequencing covered peripheral CD8+ and CD4+ T cells. The authors negatively isolated CD8+ and CD4+ T cells and FACS-enriched TEMRA cells.

Sequenced sample: CD8+ T cells from PBMCs. This rearrangement joins TRBV27 to TRBJ2-6; the D gene could be TRBD1 or TRBD2 (5 bases each). This TCR was sampled from a human donor with multiple sclerosis. CDR3 in amino acids: CASSSQGAGANVLTF. Written as DNA, the CDR3 is TGTGCCAGCAGTTCCCAGGGAGCTGGGGCCAACGTCCTGACTTTC.